This entry is about one T cell receptor beta chain. Its antigen remains unidentified. No base qualities exist here, and no much larger clone lies one base off it. Inclusive of the bounding cysteine and phenylalanine, the CDR3 is 16 residues long. CDR3 DNA is the only sequence kept; it has 48 bases, read in frame from the first base. CDR1 and CDR2 are read off the germline V gene as MDHEN and SYDVKM. V has 4 bases trimmed and J has 6 bases trimmed; junction bases matching no gene number 12. These data are taken from a study of cytomegalovirus exposure and HLA in healthy donors (TCRdb year 2017). Some background on the complete study: According to an earlier analysis of 450 to 650 of the donors, some 170 million T cells yielded 90 million to 140 million unique TCR beta sequences and roughly 280 Gb of sequence data. An early release covering roughly 600 HLA-typed donors comprised roughly 300 gigabases of sequencing data and roughly 85 million unique TCR sequences. Among the roughly 400 genotyped donors, approximately 82% belonged to the genetic ancestry cluster associated with self-reported Caucasian donors. The aim of the study was to test whether cataloging public T cell receptors could identify signatures of past pathogen exposure. The study profiled the T cell repertoires of fewer than 850 subjects by immunosequencing and related them to cytomegalovirus serostatus. Besides the first cohort of under 700 subjects, a separate validation cohort made up of 120 different subjects was used. The study combined high-throughput TCR immunosequencing, statistical association of individual TCRs with disease status, and machine learning to predict cytomegalovirus infection status. In a later analysis, previously published TCR beta repertoires from 666 donors were re-analyzed and high-resolution HLA genotyping was added so that TCR occurrence patterns could be studied. In the later analysis, no new phenotypic data were used to find candidate immune exposures; instead, reliance was placed on TCR beta sequences and their occurrence across donors. An earlier analysis of 587 of the donors used high-throughput TCR beta sequencing to judge whether each TCR beta V gene segment behaved as functional or pseudogenic. Donor age, sex, ethnicity and CMV serostatus were compiled together with the repertoire data. Genome-wide SNP genotypes for about 55% of the 666 donors were used in a later genetic analysis, which treated that subset as a discovery cohort. All discovery cohort repertoires had been generated on a single sequencing platform. Class I and class II HLA loci were covered by the typing at four-digit resolution. Typing coverage varied by locus: about 629-640 donors for A, B, C, DRB1 and DQB1; 522 for DQA1; approximately 570 for DPA1; fewer than 480 for DPB1. Several DR-DQ haplotypes were handled as single units for association and clustering because linkage in the cohort was strong. On average, about 240,000 unique TCR beta nucleotide sequences were sequenced per donor among a few hundred genotyped donors of the cohort, with roughly 19% of those sequences being non-productive.

Points the paper makes about the study in general: Because counts were too low, under 20 rarely observed V segments, including chromosome 9 orphons, were left out of the earlier analysis of a few hundred of the donors. The classifier was reported to diagnose cytomegalovirus status with high specificity and sensitivity in both the original cohort and the validation cohort. A further reported finding was that TCR beta sequences accurately predicted the HLA-A and HLA-B alleles for most subjects in the first cohort. A group of highly shared sequence variants was considered likely to be a technical artifact of the sequencing pipeline. CMV serostatus was the only immune exposure information available for the cohort. According to a later analysis, TCR association rates differed among HLA loci, with DRB1 alleles showing the most associated TCRs and HLA-C alleles showing the fewest. In a later genetic analysis, a missense DCLRE1C variant was associated with V-gene and J-gene trimming of TCR beta chains, and the association was replicated in an independent cohort. The authors suggested that the approach could potentially be generalized to other disease states and immunological phenotypes. In a later genetic analysis, fewer N-insertions in productive TCRs were reported among donors in an Asian-associated ancestry cluster than the roughly 700-donor mean. Some IMGT-functional V segments, including TRBV6-2 and TRBV6-3, could not be told apart with the 87-base-pair reads, so those segments were excluded. Linkage disequilibrium might explain the correlated functional status among segregating V segments, but an unknown experimental factor could not be ruled out. Assigning TCR associations to individual alleles was difficult when HLA alleles, especially DR and DQ, strongly co-occurred. A later analysis found that HLA-associated TCR beta chains were more clonally expanded and had lower generation probabilities than equally common non-associated chains. A later analysis found that most CMV-associated TCR beta chains appeared HLA-restricted, with HLA associations seemingly driven largely by CMV exposure. In a later analysis, several top co-occurrence clusters were reported to appear linked to parvovirus B19, influenza, CMV and Epstein-Barr virus. Specific HLA alleles were associated with over 15,000 TCR beta sequences at a false discovery rate of 0.05 in a later analysis. In an earlier analysis of around 600 of the donors, most TCR beta V segments were observed in productive rearrangements about 90% or about 30% of the time, broadly matching IMGT annotations. Across donors, most TCR sequences were observed very rarely, whereas some public TCRs were present in many individuals. In vitro tests confirmed that three of the cytomegalovirus-associated TCR beta chains recognize cytomegalovirus antigens. The study gave a list of about 170 TCR beta chains associated with cytomegalovirus. Because HLA typing was missing for some donors at each locus, association tests included only the typed subset. The cohort was sequenced for TCR beta chains only, and without alpha or paired-chain data the features that could be detected were limited. The presence/absence analyses assumed that sequencing depth was roughly uniform across donors, and that assumption may not be true.

The library came from the immunoSEQ multiplex PCR assay. The multiplex PCR relied on a mix of 60 forward primers for TCR Vbeta segments and 13 reverse primers for TCR Jbeta segments. The CDR3 region of rearranged TCR beta genes was amplified from genomic DNA by a multiplex PCR assay. On the Illumina HiSeq System, the amplified TCR beta libraries were sequenced as 87-base-pair reads. Under the source paper's analysis protocol: Across the 500 to 700 repertoires, a later analysis counted approximately 83 million unique TCR beta chains, approximately 12 million of which were shared by at least two donors. Raw reads were error-corrected and collapsed into unique sequences with a nearest-neighbor algorithm that merged closely related sequences to remove PCR and sequencing errors. CDR3 sequences were aligned to IMGT reference sequences to assign V, D and J gene segments. For a sequence to be retained, a match of at least six nucleotides was required to both a V gene segment and a J gene segment. A rearrangement was called productive if the CDR3 had no stop codons and remained in frame with V and J, and every other rearrangement was called non-productive. CDR3 was defined by IMGT convention, running from the second conserved V-encoded cysteine to the conserved J-encoded phenylalanine. In an earlier analysis of roughly 610 of the donors, sequences lacking an unambiguous match to a single V gene segment were excluded. An earlier analysis of several hundred of the donors classified V segments as functional when productive rearrangements were above 56.7% and as segregating when the standard deviation between donors was above 5%. A statistical classification framework was built for diagnosing cytomegalovirus status from the catalog of TCR beta chain sequences. In a later analysis, V and J genes were assigned by comparing TCR nucleotide sequences against IMGT/GENE-DB human TR gene sequences. Using the TCRdist pipeline, a later analysis assigned CDR3 sequences along with most-parsimonious VDJ recombination scenarios. In a later analysis, each TCR beta chain was defined by its CDR3 amino acid sequence together with its V-gene family, and reads lacking a unique V-gene family were excluded. A later analysis removed 592 highly shared, low-generation-probability nucleotide sequences to deal with suspected cross-contamination and a sequencing artifact. For each public chain, a later analysis derived a clonal expansion index from normalized ranks of inferred template counts within each repertoire. Generation probabilities in a later analysis came from a VDJ recombination model fitted to out-of-frame rearrangements, and those results were checked against IGoR. Hypergeometric tests were used in a later analysis to score TCR-TCR, TCR-HLA and TCR-CMV co-occurrence, with a repertoire-size bias correction applied to the TCR pairs. In a later analysis, false discovery rates were estimated by permuting HLA or CMV assignments 20 times. In a later analysis, co-occurring TCRs were grouped using DBSCAN, and TCRdist sequence similarity was added for clustering within HLA-allele-positive subsets. Repertoires with fewer than 30,000 or more than 120,000 public chains were left out of co-occurrence clustering, as were four to six repertoires with anomalous nucleotide sharing. TCRdb stores this immuneACCESS table with in-frame sequences only. Part of the clones is absent; in the studies checked, under half of the shortfall reflects unresolved V genes, and no reason is known for the rest. That table is the source of V, J and clone size, and D and trimming were worked out from the DNA. The sample includes about 110,000 clones, with 65% to 80% observed a single time. The leading ten clones occupy roughly 6.5% of the sample.

The cohort was made up of several hundred healthy bone marrow donors. At the time of sampling, all cohort members were nominally healthy, though unrecorded immune exposures were likely present. The donor was CMV seropositive and belonged to the group of 250 to 350 seropositive cohort members. A peripheral blood sample was collected from each donor, and TCR beta sequencing was performed on peripheral blood mononuclear cells. The Qiagen DNeasy Blood Extraction Kit was used to extract genomic DNA from the blood cell samples. The sequenced sample was PBMCs. The V and J genes are TRBV28 and TRBJ1-5; TRBD1 fits 7 bases in the junction. This receptor was identified in a woman aged 45-65 years in good health and CMV-seropositive. The CDR3 here reads CASSSHGGQGGQPQHF. The nucleotide sequence is TGTGCCAGCAGTTCTCATGGTGGGCAGGGGGGTCAGCCCCAGCATTTT.